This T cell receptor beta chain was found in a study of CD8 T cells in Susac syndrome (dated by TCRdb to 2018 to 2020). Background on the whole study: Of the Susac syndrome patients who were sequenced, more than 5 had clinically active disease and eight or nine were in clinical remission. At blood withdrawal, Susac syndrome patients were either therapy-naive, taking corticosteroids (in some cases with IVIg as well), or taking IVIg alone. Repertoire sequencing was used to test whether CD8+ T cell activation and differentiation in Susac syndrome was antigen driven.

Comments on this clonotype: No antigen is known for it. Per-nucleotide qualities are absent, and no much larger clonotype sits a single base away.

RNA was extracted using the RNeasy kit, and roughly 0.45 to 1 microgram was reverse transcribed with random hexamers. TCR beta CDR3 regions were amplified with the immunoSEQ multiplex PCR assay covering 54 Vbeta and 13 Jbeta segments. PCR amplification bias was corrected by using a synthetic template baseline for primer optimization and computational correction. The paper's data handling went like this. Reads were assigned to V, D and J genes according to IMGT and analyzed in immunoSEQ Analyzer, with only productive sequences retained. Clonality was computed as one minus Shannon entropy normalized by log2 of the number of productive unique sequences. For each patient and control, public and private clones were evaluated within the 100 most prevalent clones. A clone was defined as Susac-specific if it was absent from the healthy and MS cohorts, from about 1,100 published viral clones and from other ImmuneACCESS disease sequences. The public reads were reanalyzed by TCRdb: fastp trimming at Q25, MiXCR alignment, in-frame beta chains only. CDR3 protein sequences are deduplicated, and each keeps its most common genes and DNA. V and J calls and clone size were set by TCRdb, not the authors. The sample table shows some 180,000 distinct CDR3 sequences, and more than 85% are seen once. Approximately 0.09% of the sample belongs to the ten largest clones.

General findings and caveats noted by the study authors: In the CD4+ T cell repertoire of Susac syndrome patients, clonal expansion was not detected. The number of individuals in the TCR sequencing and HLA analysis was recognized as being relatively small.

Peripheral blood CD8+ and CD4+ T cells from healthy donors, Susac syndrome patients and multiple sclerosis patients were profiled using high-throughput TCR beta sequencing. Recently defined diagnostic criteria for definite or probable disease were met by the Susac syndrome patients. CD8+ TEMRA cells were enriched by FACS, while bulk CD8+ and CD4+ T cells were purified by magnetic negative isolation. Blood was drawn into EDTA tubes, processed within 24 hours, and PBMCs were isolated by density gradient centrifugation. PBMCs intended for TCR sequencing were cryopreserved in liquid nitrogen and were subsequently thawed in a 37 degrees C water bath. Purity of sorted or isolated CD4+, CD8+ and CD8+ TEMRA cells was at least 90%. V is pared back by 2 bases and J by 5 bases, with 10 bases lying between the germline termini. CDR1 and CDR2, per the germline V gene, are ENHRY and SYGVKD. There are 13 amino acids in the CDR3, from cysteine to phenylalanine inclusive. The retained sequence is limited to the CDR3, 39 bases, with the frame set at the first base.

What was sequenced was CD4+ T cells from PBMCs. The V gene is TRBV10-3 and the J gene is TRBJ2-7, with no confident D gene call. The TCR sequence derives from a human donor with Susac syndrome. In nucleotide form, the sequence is TGTGCCATCAGTGAGATCGTTTCTAACGAGCAGTACTTC. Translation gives CAISEIVSNEQYF.